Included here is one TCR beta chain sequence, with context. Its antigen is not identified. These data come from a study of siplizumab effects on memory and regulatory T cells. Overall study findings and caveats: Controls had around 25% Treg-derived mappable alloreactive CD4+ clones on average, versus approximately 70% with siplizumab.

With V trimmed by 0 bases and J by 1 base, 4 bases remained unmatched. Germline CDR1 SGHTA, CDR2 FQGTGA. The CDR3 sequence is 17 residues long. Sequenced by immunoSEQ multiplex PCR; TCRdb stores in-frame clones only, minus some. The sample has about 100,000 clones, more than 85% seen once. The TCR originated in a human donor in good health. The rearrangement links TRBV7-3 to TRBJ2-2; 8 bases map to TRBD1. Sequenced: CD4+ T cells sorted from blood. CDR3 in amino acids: CASSLTRDRLNTGELFF. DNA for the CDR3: TGTGCCAGCAGCTTAACAAGGGACAGGCTGAACACCGGGGAGCTGTTTTTT.